This T cell receptor (beta chain) appears in the sequencing data of a study of molecular identifiers for immune sequencing clone quantification. Study results and limitations: Clones exceeding 20 RNA copies carried over 97% of effector molecules but under 1% of naive-cell molecules.

Germline values: CDR1 DFQATT, CDR2 SNEGSKA (reference sequence). The CDR3 is made up of 13 amino acids. V lost 0 bases and J lost 3, with 8 bases in between. This clonotype was seen at least ten times. The antigen is unknown. TCRdb itself ran the PCR reads through MiXCR, one entry per CDR3 protein. This table holds 250,000 to 400,000 distinct CDR3 sequences, over 20% found once. The sample was naive CD8+ T cells from blood, with Jurkat cell RNA spiked in. Subset meaning: FACS-sorted CD8+CD4-CCR7+CD45RA+ naive T cells. The genes are TRBV20-1 and TRBJ1-2, with D uncertain. The origin of this receptor is a human donor in good health. Some libraries in this study had Jurkat cell RNA spiked in. This CDR3 reads CSARDLGDYGYTF. The CDR3 DNA follows: TGCAGTGCTAGAGATCTAGGTGACTATGGCTACACCTTC.